Detailed here is one T cell receptor (beta chain). Its antigen remains unknown. V was cut by 1 base and J by 6 bases, with 16 bases left in between. Germline V CDR1 and CDR2: LGHNA, YSLEER. The CDR3 runs 16 residues. The PCR had 60 Vbeta and 13 Jbeta primers. Clones were read by immunoSEQ multiplex PCR, and TCRdb kept only the in-frame ones, dropping some. The profile shows over 150,000 clones, 70% to 85% of them singletons. The data belong to a study of cytomegalovirus exposure and HLA in healthy donors. General study points: In a later analysis, TCR beta V- and J-gene trimming was associated with a missense DCLRE1C variant. The authors assumed roughly uniform sequencing depth across donors for presence/absence analyses. Specificity of three CMV-associated chains for CMV antigens was verified in vitro. Reportedly, cytomegalovirus status was diagnosed with high sensitivity and specificity.

The chain employs TRBV4-3 and TRBJ2-1; tentative D call: TRBD2 (6 bases). The receptor was isolated from a woman aged 25 to 45 in good health and CMV-seropositive. The sequencing sample was made of PBMCs. The CDR3 region is CASSQVREGSRNEQFF. CDR3 bases: TGCGCCAGCAGCCAAGTGCGGGAAGGTAGCCGCAATGAGCAGTTCTTC.